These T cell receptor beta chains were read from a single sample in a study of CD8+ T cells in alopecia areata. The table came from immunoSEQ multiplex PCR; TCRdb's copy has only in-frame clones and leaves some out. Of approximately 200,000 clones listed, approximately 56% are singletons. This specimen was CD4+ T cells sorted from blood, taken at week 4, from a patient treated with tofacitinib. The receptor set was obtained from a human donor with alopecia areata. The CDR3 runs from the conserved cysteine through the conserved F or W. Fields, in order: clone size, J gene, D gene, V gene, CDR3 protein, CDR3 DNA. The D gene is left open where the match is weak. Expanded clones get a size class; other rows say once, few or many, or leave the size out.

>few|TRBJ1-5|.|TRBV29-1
CSVIEGRDNQPQHF
TGCAGCGTGATAGAGGGCAGGGACAATCAGCCCCAGCATTTT
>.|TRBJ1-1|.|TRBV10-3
CAINNVQNTEAFF
TGTGCCATCAACAACGTTCAGAACACTGAAGCTTTCTTT
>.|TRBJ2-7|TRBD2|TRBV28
CASTRRWTSGGMVYEQYF
TGTGCCAGCACCCGGAGGTGGACTAGCGGGGGGATGGTCTACGAGCAGTACTTC
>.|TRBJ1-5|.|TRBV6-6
CASSREAQGQPQHF
TGTGCCAGCAGCCGGGAGGCTCAAGGACAGCCCCAGCATTTT
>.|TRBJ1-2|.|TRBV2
CASSDQAGNYGYTF
TGTGCCAGCAGTGATCAAGCGGGGAACTATGGCTACACCTTC
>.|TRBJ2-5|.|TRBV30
CAWSSGYGETQYF
TGTGCCTGGAGTTCAGGGTATGGAGAGACCCAGTACTTC
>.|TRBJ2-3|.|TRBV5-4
CASSLAGASDGTDTQYF
TGTGCCAGCAGCTTGGCCGGGGCTAGCGACGGCACAGATACGCAGTATTTT
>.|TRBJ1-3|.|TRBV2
CASSLPTSGNTIYF
TGTGCCAGCAGTCTGCCGACCTCTGGAAACACCATATATTTT
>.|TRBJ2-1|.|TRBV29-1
CSVEMVNEQFF
TGCAGCGTTGAAATGGTCAATGAGCAGTTCTTC
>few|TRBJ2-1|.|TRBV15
CATSLYGSYNEQFF
TGTGCCACCAGCCTTTACGGATCCTACAATGAGCAGTTCTTC
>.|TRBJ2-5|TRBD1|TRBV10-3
CAIKGQGSKTQYF
TGTGCCATCAAGGGACAGGGCAGTAAGACCCAGTACTTC
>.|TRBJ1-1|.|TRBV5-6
CASSFRVRLMNTEAFF
TGTGCCAGCAGCTTCCGGGTGAGATTAATGAACACTGAAGCTTTCTTT
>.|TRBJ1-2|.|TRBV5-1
CASSPDSNYGYTF
TGCGCCAGCAGCCCGGACAGTAACTATGGCTACACCTTC
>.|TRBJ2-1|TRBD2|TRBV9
CASSVLAGRNNEQFF
TGTGCCAGCAGCGTACTAGCGGGGAGGAACAATGAGCAGTTCTTC
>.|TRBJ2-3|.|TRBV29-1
CSVDRLRGPGTDTQYF
TGCAGCGTTGATCGCCTACGTGGGCCTGGCACAGATACGCAGTATTTT
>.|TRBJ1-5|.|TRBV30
CAWSGTSYNQPQHF
TGTGCCTGGAGTGGGACATCCTACAATCAGCCCCAGCATTTT
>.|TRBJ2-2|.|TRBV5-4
CASSGGGAGAGELFF
TGTGCCAGCAGCGGAGGGGGCGCAGGGGCCGGGGAGCTGTTTTTT
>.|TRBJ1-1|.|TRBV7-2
CASSPVGGAGFTEAFF
TGTGCCAGCAGCCCAGTAGGGGGGGCAGGATTCACTGAAGCTTTCTTT
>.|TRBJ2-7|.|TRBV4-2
CASSPNPSVAEQYF
TGTGCCAGCAGCCCGAACCCCTCTGTCGCCGAGCAGTACTTC
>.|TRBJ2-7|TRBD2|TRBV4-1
CASSRGGAYEQYF
TGCGCCAGCAGCCGCGGGGGGGCCTACGAGCAGTACTTC
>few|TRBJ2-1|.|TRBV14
CASSHYSYNEQFF
TGTGCCAGCAGCCACTACAGCTACAATGAGCAGTTCTTC
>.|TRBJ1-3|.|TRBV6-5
CASSYSKSYSGNTIYF
TGTGCCAGCAGTTACTCGAAGTCATACTCTGGAAACACCATATATTTT
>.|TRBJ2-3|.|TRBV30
CAWTEDYVVTDTQYF
TGTGCCTGGACCGAGGACTACGTCGTCACAGATACGCAGTATTTT
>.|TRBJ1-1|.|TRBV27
CASSLSARGNTEAFF
TGTGCCAGCAGTTTATCGGCCAGGGGAAACACTGAAGCTTTCTTT
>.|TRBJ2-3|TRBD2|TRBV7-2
CASSPFSGVADTQYF
TGTGCCAGCAGCCCCTTTAGCGGGGTGGCAGATACGCAGTATTTT
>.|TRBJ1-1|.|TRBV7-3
CASSLGPGSTEAFF
TGTGCCAGCAGCTTGGGACCCGGGAGCACTGAAGCTTTCTTT
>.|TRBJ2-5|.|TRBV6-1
CASSDGWGTQYF
TGTGCCAGCAGTGACGGATGGGGGACCCAGTACTTC
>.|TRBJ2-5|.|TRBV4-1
CASSSERIETQYF
TGCGCCAGCAGCTCCGAGCGGATAGAGACCCAGTACTTC
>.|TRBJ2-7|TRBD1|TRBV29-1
CSARQGPYEQYF
TGCAGCGCCCGACAGGGGCCTTACGAGCAGTACTTC
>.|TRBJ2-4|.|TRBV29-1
CSVTPLAGQNIQYF
TGCAGCGTCACCCCCCTGGCAGGACAAAACATTCAGTACTTC
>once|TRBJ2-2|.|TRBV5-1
CASREARGYTGELFF
TGCGCCAGCAGGGAGGCCAGGGGCTACACCGGGGAGCTGTTTTTT
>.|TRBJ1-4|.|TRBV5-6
CASSLAFNSGDLNEKLFF
TGTGCCAGCAGCTTGGCCTTCAATTCAGGGGACCTTAATGAAAAACTGTTTTTT
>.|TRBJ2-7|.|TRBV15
CATSRAGSRSYEQYF
TGTGCCACCAGCAGAGCAGGGTCTAGATCCTACGAGCAGTACTTC
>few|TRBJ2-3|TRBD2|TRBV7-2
CASSLDGGYTQYF
TGTGCCAGCAGCTTAGACGGGGGGTATACGCAGTATTTT
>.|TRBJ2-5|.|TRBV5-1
CASSLALGQETQYF
TGCGCCAGCAGCTTGGCCCTCGGTCAAGAGACCCAGTACTTC
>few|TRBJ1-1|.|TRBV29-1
CSVDSIEPVVF
TGCAGCGTTGATTCAATAGAGCCGGTAGTCTTT
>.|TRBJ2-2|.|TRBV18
CASSPVSGELFF
TGTGCCAGCTCACCGGTCTCCGGGGAGCTGTTTTTT
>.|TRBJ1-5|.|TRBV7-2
CASSLAWDSNQPQHF
TGTGCCAGCAGCTTAGCTTGGGATAGCAATCAGCCCCAGCATTTT
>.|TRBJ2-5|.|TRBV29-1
CSVAGHEETQYF
TGCAGCGTTGCGGGACACGAAGAGACCCAGTACTTC
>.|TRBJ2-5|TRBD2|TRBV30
CAWSEASGGLAQYF
TGTGCCTGGAGTGAGGCTAGCGGGGGGCTGGCCCAGTACTTC
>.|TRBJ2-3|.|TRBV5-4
CASIRDRRSTDTQYF
TGTGCCAGCATCCGGGACCGACGAAGCACAGATACGCAGTATTTT
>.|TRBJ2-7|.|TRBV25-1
CASSGDVSSYEQYF
TGTGCCAGCAGTGGTGACGTTAGCTCCTACGAGCAGTACTTC
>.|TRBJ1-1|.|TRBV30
CAWRGNTEAFF
TGTGCCTGGAGGGGGAACACTGAAGCTTTCTTT
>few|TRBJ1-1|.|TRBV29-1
CSVEGLLGLGAFF
TGCAGCGTTGAAGGCTTACTGGGACTTGGGGCTTTCTTT
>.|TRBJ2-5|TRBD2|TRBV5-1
CASSTGLASETQYF
TGCGCCAGCAGCACCGGACTAGCTTCAGAGACCCAGTACTTC
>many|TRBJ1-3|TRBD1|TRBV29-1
CSVEDRTGSSGNTIYF
TGCAGCGTTGAAGACCGGACAGGATCTAGTGGAAACACCATATATTTT
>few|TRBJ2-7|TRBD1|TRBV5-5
CASSSAPRQGRYEQYF
TGTGCCAGCAGCTCCGCGCCCCGACAGGGTCGCTACGAGCAGTACTTC
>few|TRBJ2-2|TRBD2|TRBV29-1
CSVEGVRLAGRSNTGELFF
TGCAGCGTTGAAGGGGTCAGACTAGCGGGGAGGTCTAACACCGGGGAGCTGTTTTTT
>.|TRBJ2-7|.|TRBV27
CASSLVDSSYEQYF
TGTGCCAGCAGTTTAGTTGACAGCTCCTACGAGCAGTACTTC
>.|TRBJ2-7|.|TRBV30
CAWSSTGYEQYF
TGTGCCTGGAGTTCGACCGGCTACGAGCAGTACTTC
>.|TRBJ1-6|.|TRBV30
CAWSVWSSYNSPLHF
TGTGCCTGGAGTGTCTGGAGCTCCTATAATTCACCCCTCCACTTT
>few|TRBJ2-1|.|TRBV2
CASSGPMHGEQFF
TGTGCCAGCAGTGGCCCGATGCATGGTGAGCAGTTCTTC
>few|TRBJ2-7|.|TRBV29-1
CSVGSQPLSYEQYF
TGCAGCGTTGGAAGTCAGCCGTTATCCTACGAGCAGTACTTC
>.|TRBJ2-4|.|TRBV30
CAWSVRQAKLAKNIQYF
TGTGCCTGGAGTGTAAGACAGGCAAAGTTAGCCAAAAACATTCAGTACTTC
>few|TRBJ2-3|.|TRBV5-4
CASTLLDTQYF
TGTGCCAGCACCCTATTGGATACGCAGTATTTT